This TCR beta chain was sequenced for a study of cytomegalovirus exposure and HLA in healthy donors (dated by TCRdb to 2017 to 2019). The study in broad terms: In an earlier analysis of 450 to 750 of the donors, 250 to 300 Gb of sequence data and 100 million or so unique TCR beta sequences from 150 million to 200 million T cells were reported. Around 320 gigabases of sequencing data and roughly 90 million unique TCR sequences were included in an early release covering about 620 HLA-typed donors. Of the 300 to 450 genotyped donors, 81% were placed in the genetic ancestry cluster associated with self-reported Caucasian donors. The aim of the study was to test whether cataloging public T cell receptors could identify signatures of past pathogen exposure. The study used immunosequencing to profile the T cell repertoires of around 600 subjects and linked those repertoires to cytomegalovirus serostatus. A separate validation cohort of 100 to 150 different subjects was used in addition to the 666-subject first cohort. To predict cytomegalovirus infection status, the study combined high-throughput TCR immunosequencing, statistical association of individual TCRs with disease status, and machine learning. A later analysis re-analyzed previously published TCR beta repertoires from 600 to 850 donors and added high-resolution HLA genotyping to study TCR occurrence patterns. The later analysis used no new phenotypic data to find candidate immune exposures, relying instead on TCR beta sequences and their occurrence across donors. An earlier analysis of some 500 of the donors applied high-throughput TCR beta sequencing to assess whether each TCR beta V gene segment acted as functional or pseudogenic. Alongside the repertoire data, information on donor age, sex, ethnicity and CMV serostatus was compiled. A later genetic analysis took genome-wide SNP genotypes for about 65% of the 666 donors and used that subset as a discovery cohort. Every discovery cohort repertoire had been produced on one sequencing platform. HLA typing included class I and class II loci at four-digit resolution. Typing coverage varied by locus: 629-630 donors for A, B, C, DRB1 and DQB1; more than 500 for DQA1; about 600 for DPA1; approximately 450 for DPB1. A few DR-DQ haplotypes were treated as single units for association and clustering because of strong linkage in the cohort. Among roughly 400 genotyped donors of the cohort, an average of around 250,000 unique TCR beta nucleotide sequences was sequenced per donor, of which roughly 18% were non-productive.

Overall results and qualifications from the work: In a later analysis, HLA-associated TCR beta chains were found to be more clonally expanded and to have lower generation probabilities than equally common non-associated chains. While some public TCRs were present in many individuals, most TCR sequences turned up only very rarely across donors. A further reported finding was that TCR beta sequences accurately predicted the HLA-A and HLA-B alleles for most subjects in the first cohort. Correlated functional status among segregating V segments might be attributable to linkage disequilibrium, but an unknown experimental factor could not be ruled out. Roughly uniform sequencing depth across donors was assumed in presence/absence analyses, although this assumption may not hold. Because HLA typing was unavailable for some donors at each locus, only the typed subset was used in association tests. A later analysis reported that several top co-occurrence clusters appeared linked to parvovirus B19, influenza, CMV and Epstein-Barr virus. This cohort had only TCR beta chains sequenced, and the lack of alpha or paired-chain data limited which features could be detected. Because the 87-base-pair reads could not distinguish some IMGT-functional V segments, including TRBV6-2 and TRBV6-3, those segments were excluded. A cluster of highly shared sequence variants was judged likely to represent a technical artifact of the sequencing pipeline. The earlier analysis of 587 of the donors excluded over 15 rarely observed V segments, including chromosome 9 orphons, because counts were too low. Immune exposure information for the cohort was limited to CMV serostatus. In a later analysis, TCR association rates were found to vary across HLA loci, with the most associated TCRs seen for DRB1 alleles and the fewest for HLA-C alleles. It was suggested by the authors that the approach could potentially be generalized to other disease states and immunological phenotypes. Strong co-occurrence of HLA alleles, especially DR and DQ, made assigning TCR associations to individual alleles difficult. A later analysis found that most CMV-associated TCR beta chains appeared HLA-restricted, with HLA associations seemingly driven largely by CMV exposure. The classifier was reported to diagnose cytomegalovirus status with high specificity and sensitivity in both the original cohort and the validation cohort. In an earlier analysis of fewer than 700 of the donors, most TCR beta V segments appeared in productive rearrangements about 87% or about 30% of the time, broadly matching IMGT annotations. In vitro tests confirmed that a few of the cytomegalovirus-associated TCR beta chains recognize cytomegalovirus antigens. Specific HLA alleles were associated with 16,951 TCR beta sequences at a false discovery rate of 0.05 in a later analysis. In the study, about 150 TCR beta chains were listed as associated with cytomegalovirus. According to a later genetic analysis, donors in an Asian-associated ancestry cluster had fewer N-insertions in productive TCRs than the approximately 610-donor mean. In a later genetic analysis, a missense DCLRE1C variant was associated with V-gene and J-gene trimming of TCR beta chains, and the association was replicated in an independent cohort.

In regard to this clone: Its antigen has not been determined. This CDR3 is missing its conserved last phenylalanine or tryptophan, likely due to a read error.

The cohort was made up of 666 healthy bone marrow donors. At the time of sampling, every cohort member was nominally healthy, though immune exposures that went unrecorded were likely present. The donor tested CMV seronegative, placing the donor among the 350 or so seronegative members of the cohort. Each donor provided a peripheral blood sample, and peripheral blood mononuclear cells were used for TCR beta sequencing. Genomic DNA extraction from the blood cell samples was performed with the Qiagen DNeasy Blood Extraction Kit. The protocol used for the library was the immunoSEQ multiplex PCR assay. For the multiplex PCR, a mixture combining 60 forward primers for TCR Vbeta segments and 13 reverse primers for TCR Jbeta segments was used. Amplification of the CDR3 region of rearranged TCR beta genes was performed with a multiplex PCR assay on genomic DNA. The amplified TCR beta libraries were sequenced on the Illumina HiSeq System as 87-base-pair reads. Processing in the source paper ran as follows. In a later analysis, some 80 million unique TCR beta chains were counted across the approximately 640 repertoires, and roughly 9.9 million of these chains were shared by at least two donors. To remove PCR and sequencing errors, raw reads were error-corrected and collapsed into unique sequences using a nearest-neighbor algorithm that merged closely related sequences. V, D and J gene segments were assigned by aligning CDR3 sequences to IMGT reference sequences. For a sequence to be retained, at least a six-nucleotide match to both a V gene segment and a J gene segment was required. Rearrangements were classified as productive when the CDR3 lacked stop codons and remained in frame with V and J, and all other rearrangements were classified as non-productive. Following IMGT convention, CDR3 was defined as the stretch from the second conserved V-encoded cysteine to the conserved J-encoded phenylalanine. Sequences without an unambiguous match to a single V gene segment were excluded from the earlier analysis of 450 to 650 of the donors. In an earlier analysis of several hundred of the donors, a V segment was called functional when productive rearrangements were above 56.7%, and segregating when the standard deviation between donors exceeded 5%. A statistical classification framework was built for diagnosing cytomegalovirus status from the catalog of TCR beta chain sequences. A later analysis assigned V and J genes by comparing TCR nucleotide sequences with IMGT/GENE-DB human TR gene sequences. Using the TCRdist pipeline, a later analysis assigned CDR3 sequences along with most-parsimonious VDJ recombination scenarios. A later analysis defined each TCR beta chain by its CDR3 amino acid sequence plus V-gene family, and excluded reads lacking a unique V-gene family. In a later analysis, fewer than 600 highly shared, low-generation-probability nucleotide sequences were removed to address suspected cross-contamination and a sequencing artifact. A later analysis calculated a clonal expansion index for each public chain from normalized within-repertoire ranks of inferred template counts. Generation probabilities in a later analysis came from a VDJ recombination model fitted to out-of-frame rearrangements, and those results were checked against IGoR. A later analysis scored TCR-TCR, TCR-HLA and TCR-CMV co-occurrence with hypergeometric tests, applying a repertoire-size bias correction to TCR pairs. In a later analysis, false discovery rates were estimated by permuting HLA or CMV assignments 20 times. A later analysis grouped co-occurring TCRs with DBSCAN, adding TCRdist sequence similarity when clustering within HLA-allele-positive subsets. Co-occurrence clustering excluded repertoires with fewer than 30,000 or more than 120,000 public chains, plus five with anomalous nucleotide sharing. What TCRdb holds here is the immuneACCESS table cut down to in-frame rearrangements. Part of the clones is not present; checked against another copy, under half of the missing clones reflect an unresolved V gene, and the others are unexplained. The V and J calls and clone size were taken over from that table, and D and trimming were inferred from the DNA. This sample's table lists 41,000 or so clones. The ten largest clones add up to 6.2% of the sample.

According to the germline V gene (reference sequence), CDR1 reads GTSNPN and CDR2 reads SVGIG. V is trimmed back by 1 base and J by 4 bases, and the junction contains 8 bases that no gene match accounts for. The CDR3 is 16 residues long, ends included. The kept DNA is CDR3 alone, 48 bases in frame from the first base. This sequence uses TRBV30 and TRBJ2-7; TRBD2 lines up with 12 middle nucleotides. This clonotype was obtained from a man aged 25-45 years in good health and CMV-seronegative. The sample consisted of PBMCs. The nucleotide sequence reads TGTGCCTGGAGTGCAAAAACTAGCGGGAGGTTTTACGAGCAGTACCTC. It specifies CAWSAKTSGRFYEQYL.